Listed here are 23 T cell receptor beta chains from one sample, sequenced in a study of cytomegalovirus exposure and HLA in healthy donors. This PCR relied on a set of 60 Vbeta primers and 13 Jbeta primers. The method was immunoSEQ multiplex PCR; TCRdb's version includes in-frame clones alone and lacks a portion of them. The table includes 170,000 or so clones, approximately 80% detected once. Sequenced: PBMCs. These receptors all stem from a man between 18 and 29 years old in good health and CMV-seronegative.

The V call is TRBV9, the J call TRBJ1-3; the match to TRBD1 covers 9 bases. The V and J ends lost 4 bases and 4 bases, in that order; junction bases with no gene match: 6. The CDR3 loop spans 15 amino acids. CDR1 is SGDLS, CDR2 YYNGEE, per germline. The CDR3 here is CASSRRQGGGNTIYF. The CDR3 DNA reads as TGTGCCAGCAGCCGTAGACAGGGGGGAGGAAACACCATATATTTT.

The chain's CDR3 is CASRGGYEQYF. CDR3 in DNA: TGTGCCAGCAGGGGGGGTTACGAGCAGTACTTC. V usage is TRBV21-1 and J usage is TRBJ2-7; the table's D call TRBD2 went unverified against the DNA. TRBV21-1 is a documented pseudogene. CDR3 size: 11 residues.

This clone was observed a single time. V usage is TRBV5-6 and J usage is TRBJ2-3, with 7 bases lining up with TRBD1. The germline V gene has CDR1 SGHDT and CDR2 YYEEEE. This CDR3 spans 16 amino acids. Losses at the gene ends were 4 bases for V and 1 base for J; bases not matched to a gene: 9. The CDR3 bases are TGTGCCAGCAGCGTGGGACAGCTTTTACGCACAGATACGCAGTATTTT. It codes for CASSVGQLLRTDTQYF.

The chain links TRBV6-5 to TRBJ2-1; a weak D match, TRBD1 (6 bases). Germline loops: CDR1 MNHEY, CDR2 SVGAGI. Deletions cut 8 bases from V and 5 bases from J, with 10 bases between. The CDR3 length is 12 residues. CDR3 region: CASRGQNNEQFF. In DNA, the CDR3 is TGTGCCAGCCGAGGACAGAACAATGAGCAGTTCTTC.

This chain connects TRBV7-9 to TRBJ1-1; 8 nucleotides agree with TRBD1. The CDR3 consists of 15 residues. Germline V CDR1 and CDR2: SEHNR, FQNEAQ (reference sequence). Losses at the gene ends were 3 bases for V and 7 bases for J; bases not matched to a gene: 10. CDR3 DNA: TGTGCCAGCAGCTTTCAAGACAGGGGTAGGGGTGAAGCTTTCTTT. Amino acids: CASSFQDRGRGEAFF.

This chain connects TRBV7-9 to TRBJ2-5; 8 nucleotides match TRBD2. This CDR3 is 15 amino acids long. In germline, CDR1 is SEHNR, CDR2 FQNEAQ (reference sequence). Trimming took 4 bases from V and 1 from J; bases not matched to a gene: 5. The CDR3, as DNA: TGTGCCAGCAGCTCCGGACTAGCCCTCCAAGAGACCCAGTACTTC. Translating gives CASSSGLALQETQYF.

The sample holds one count of this clone. CDR3 DNA: TGCGCCAGCAGCCAAGAGTCGAACAGAAACACTGAAGCTTTCTTT. Translation: CASSQESNRNTEAFF. The chain uses TRBV4-1 and TRBJ1-1; D unresolved. The V and J ends lost 0 bases and 2 bases respectively, with 10 bases between them. CDR3 length equals 15 residues. Looked up from germline, CDR1 is MGHRA and CDR2 is YSYEKL.

The gene calls are TRBV5-4 and TRBJ2-1; 8 nucleotides agree with TRBD2. The junction had 2 bases not matched to a gene; V was cut back by 1 base and J by 5 bases. Germline lookup yields CDR1 SGHNT and CDR2 YYREEE (reference sequence). The CDR3 loop spans 14 amino acids. In DNA form, the CDR3 reads TGTGCCAGCAGCTTGCCGGGACTAGACAATGAGCAGTTCTTC. Translating gives CASSLPGLDNEQFF.

This clone was seen more than once but under ten times. The chain carries TRBV5-1 and TRBJ2-3, with a weak D call TRBD2 (5 bases). V lost 3 bases to trimming and J lost 2 bases, with 10 bases between them. This CDR3 has 14 residues. Germline-derived CDR1 and CDR2 are SGHRS and YFSETQ. The CDR3 region has the DNA TGCGCCAGCAGCTACGACTATAACACAGATACGCAGTATTTT. Translating it yields CASSYDYNTDTQYF.

This chain links TRBV29-1 with TRBJ2-1; TRBD2 matches 13 bases. With V trimmed by 2 bases and J by 3 bases, 4 bases remained unmatched. CDR3 length: 16 amino acids. CDR1 SQVTM and CDR2 ANQGSEA come from the germline V gene. CDR3 in DNA: TGCAGCGTTGAACCGGGACTAGCGGGACACTACAATGAGCAGTTCTTC. Residues: CSVEPGLAGHYNEQFF.

The chain joins TRBV10-3 to TRBJ2-3, with D perhaps TRBD2 (5 bases). The length of the CDR3 is 17 residues. The ends were cut back, 0 bases at V and 7 bases at J, with 20 bases in the middle. Germline lookup yields CDR1 ENHRY and CDR2 SYGVKD. The DNA of the CDR3 is TGTGCCATCAGTGAGTCTGGGCTCCTAGCTATCGGATATACGCAGTATTTT. Amino acid sequence: CAISESGLLAIGYTQYF.

This chain joins TRBV10-3 and TRBJ1-2; D is possibly TRBD1 (6 bases). CDR3 length: 12 amino acids. Trimming left V 10 bases short and J 6 bases short, with 15 bases between. The germline gives CDR1 ENHRY, CDR2 SYGVKD. CDR3 amino acids: CATSGGRDGYTF. Here the CDR3 DNA reads TGTGCCACCAGCGGGGGGCGCGATGGCTACACCTTC.

This sequence joins TRBV11-3 and TRBJ2-7; TRBD2 aligns across 8 bases. The CDR3 has 15 residues. CDR1 and CDR2 from the germline V gene are SGHNT and YENEEA. V shed 2 bases, J shed 2 bases, and the junction held 5 bases outside the gene matches. CDR3 sequence (DNA): TGTGCCAGCAGCTTAAATCGGGGGGGGGCCTACGAGCAGTACTTC. Its protein is CASSLNRGGAYEQYF. The whole variable domain, remainder taken from reference TRBV11-3 and TRBJ2-7, is EAGVVQSPRYKIIEKKQPVAFWCNPISGHNTLYWYLQNLGQGPELLIRYENEEAVDDSQLPKDRFSAERLKGVDSTLKIQPAELGDSAVYLCASSLNRGGAYEQYFGPGTRLTVT.

The chain links TRBV5-8 to TRBJ1-1; D remains ambiguous. Between the trimmed V and J ends, which lost 4 bases and 10 bases, there was a span of 26 bases. The CDR3 contains 16 residues. The germline CDR1 and CDR2 sequences are SGHTS and YDEGEE. The CDR3 nucleotides read TGTGCCAGCAGCACCCCAGGTGTCGGGAGGACGAAAAGAGCTTTCTTT. Translated: CASSTPGVGRTKRAFF.

The rearrangement joins TRBV7-9 to TRBJ2-7; 10 bases are shared with TRBD2. The CDR3 runs 16 residues. J was trimmed by 0 bases and V by 4 bases; bases with no gene match: 6. Germline loops: CDR1 SEHNR, CDR2 FQNEAQ (reference sequence). CDR3 bases: TGTGCCAGCAGCTCCTTAGCGGGAGGCTACTCCTACGAGCAGTACTTC. Protein product: CASSSLAGGYSYEQYF.

The DNA of the CDR3 is TGTGCCAGCAGCACGGACAGGGCTGATGAGCAGTTCTTC. Amino acids: CASSTDRADEQFF. V and J are TRBV5-8 and TRBJ2-1, with 8 bases matching TRBD1. The germline gives CDR1 SGHTS, CDR2 YDEGEE. The V gene end was trimmed by 4 bases and the J gene end by 8 bases; junction bases not matched to a gene: 5. CDR3 size: 13 residues. Full variable domain (missing parts from reference TRBV5-8 and TRBJ2-1): EAGVTQSPTHLIKTRGQQATLRCSPISGHTSVYWYQQALGLGLQFLLWYDEGEERNRGNFPPRFSGRQFPNYSSELNVNALELEDSALYLCASSTDRADEQFFGPGTRLTVL.

This chain links TRBV18 with TRBJ1-2; 8 positions match TRBD1. The V segment lost 2 bases and the J segment 7 bases; nucleotides outside the gene matches: 9. This CDR3 region has 15 residues. From germline, CDR1 is KGHSH and CDR2 LQKENI. The CDR3 loop is CASSPGTGTSSGYTF. The DNA for the CDR3 is TGTGCCAGCTCACCAGGGACAGGCACCTCGAGTGGCTACACCTTC. Based on the CDR3 plus reference TRBV18 and TRBJ1-2, the full variable domain is NAGVMQNPRHLVRRRGQEARLRCSPMKGHSHVYWYRQLPEEGLKFMVYLQKENIIDESGMPKERFSAEFPKEGPSILRIQQVVRGDSAAYFCASSPGTGTSSGYTFGSGTRLTVV.

Note on this clone: At one boundary the junction diverges from the germline segment, which might be a read error. The same CDR3 can be traced to other DNA sequences in this sample. V gene TRBV7-2 combines with J gene TRBJ2-1; TRBD2 agrees at 11 bases. Looked up from germline, CDR1 is SGHTA and CDR2 is FQGNSA. This CDR3 is 17 amino acids long. CDR3 sequence: CASSLPTSGTLLGEQFF. In nucleotides, the CDR3 is TGCGCCAGCAGCTTACCGACTAGCGGGACACTACTGGGTGAGCAGTTCTTC.

The chain employs TRBV6-6 and TRBJ2-7; TRBD2 matches at 7 bases. Germline values: CDR1 MNHNY, CDR2 SVGAGI (reference sequence). V shed 1 base, J shed 4 bases, and the junction held 4 bases outside the gene matches. This CDR3 comprises 14 residues. CDR3 region: CASSYFSGNYEQYF. CDR3 coding DNA: TGTGCCAGCAGTTACTTCAGCGGGAATTACGAGCAGTACTTC.

The V call is TRBV7-2, the J call TRBJ2-5, with 10 positions matching TRBD1. This CDR3 spans 16 amino acids. J lost 5 bases, V lost 2 bases, and 8 bases had no gene match. In germline, CDR1 is SGHTA, CDR2 FQGNSA. The chain's CDR3 is CASSLIADRGRETQYF. The CDR3 DNA follows: TGTGCCAGCAGCTTAATAGCCGACAGGGGGCGGGAGACCCAGTACTTC.

The chain uses TRBV12-5 and TRBJ2-2; a possible D gene is TRBD1 (6 bases). Trimming shortened V by 4 bases and J by 6 bases, and 18 bases separated the two germline ends. The V gene's germline CDR1 is LGHNT and CDR2 FRNRAP. The CDR3 is 16 residues long. The CDR3 nucleotides read TGTGCTAGTGGTTCCCAGGACAGAGGCCTCCCCGGGGAGCTGTTTTTT. This translates into CASGSQDRGLPGELFF.

The rearrangement links TRBV25-1 to TRBJ1-1; 8 bases are shared with TRBD1. V dropped 0 bases and J dropped 5; count of bases not matched to a gene: 11. The germline V gene encodes CDR1 MGHDK and CDR2 SYGVNS. There are 17 residues in the CDR3. The CDR3 loop is CASSEYHGQGGWTEAFF. Written as DNA, the CDR3 is TGTGCCAGCAGTGAATACCACGGACAGGGAGGATGGACTGAAGCTTTCTTT.

The rearrangement uses TRBV21-1 and TRBJ1-1; TRBD1, the table's D call, was not compared with the DNA. TRBV21-1 is listed as a pseudogene. The CDR3 is 12 amino acids. The CDR3 region is CASRDRNTEAFF. The CDR3 DNA reads TGTGCCAGCAGGGACAGGAACACTGAAGCTTTCTTT.